The entry that follows covers one TCR beta chain sequence. This clonotype has at least ten counts. No cognate antigen has been identified for it. Base qualities are not recorded, but no much larger clone differs from it by a single base. Libraries of naive CD8 T cells were built from anywhere between about 18,000 and 1,000,000 sorted cells, with 10%, 30% or 50% of the purified RNA used. Naive CD8 T cells were FACS-sorted as CD8+CD4-CCR7+CD45RA+ on a BD FACSAria II into RLT Plus buffer. To test detection sensitivity, Jurkat RNA equivalent to about ten TCR copies was spiked into samples of roughly 18,000-1,000,000 naive CD8 T cells. CD8 T cells were enriched with RosetteSep CD8+ T Cell Enrichment Cocktail and Ficoll-Paque, followed by ACK red cell lysis. The sample belongs to a study of molecular identifiers for immune sequencing clone quantification (dated by TCRdb to between 2017 and 2018). Turning to the overall study: For a replicate experiment, the RNA from either approximately 20,000 or 100,000 naive CD8 T cells was divided into five aliquots, and four of those aliquots went on to sequencing. The study was a methods study using CD8 T cells to benchmark molecular-identifier clustering-based TCR repertoire sequencing (MIDCIRS) and TCR RNA copy counting.

Libraries were built with PCR. The instrument was an Illumina HiSeq 4000. Bulk TCR libraries were prepared as previously described, using TCR primers listed in Table S5. Purification of total RNA was performed with the Qiagen AllPrep DNA/RNA kit. Before any analysis, reads coming from multiple sequencing runs of the same library were combined into one pool. The source study handled its data this way. Reads were retained only if the reads had an exact TCR constant sequence, and the retained reads were trimmed to 150 nt and grouped according to their 12-nt molecular barcodes. Within each barcode group, reads were sub-clustered at a 15% Levenshtein threshold, and quality-weighted consensus sequences were built per RNA molecule. Non-functional sequences were filtered out, along with any lower-count sequence sitting one edit away from another sequence. Barcode sub-clusters with fewer than 20% of the maximum read count were removed, based on fitting two negative binomial distributions. Through fastp at Q25 and MiXCR, TCRdb rebuilt clones from the public reads, retaining in-frame beta chains. Each entry is one CDR3 protein sequence, shown with its most common DNA and genes. TCRdb's processing, not the authors', yielded these V and J calls. The table for this sample lists 250,000 to 350,000 distinct CDR3 sequences; over 20% of them were counted only once. The top ten clonotypes cover 0.75% to 0.85% of the sample.

The CDR3 sequence holds 18 residues, the cysteine and phenylalanine included. Only CDR3 DNA is held: 54 bases, read in frame from base 1. Trimming takes 0 bases off V and 6 bases off J; junction bases not matched to a gene: 13. The germline V gene (reference sequence) specifies DFQATT as CDR1 and SNEGSKA as CDR2. Overall results and qualifications from the work: In CMV-specific effector cells, clones with more than 20 RNA copies contained over 99% of molecules, whereas in naive cells such clones contained under 1% of molecules. A single cell's worth of spiked-in Jurkat TCR RNA was reported detectable even among about 1.1 million naive CD8 T cells. When barcode sub-clustering was omitted, TCR diversity was inflated by chimeric consensus sequences, with chimeras reaching as high as 47%. Identical TCR molecules sharing a barcode could cause highly expanded clone sizes to be underestimated. Naive libraries contained spiked-in Jurkat TCR RNA (around eleven copies' worth), which is not part of the donor repertoire. Modeling indicated 2.5 to 3.5 TCR RNA copies recovered per cell, compared with 9 to 10 by digital PCR, which implies a capture efficiency of approximately 30%.

In this chain, TRBV20-1 is recombined with TRBJ2-3, with 12 junctional bases fitting TRBD2. This receptor was obtained from a human donor in good health. Some libraries in this study had Jurkat cell RNA spiked in. The specimen sequenced was naive CD8+ T cells from blood, with Jurkat cell RNA spiked in. The sample's cell subset or site label, in plain terms: FACS-sorted CD8+CD4-CCR7+CD45RA+ naive T cells. At the DNA level, the sequence is TGCAGTGCTAGAGATTATACTAGCGGGGGGAAGCCCGGGGATACGCAGTATTTT. Its amino acids are CSARDYTSGGKPGDTQYF.